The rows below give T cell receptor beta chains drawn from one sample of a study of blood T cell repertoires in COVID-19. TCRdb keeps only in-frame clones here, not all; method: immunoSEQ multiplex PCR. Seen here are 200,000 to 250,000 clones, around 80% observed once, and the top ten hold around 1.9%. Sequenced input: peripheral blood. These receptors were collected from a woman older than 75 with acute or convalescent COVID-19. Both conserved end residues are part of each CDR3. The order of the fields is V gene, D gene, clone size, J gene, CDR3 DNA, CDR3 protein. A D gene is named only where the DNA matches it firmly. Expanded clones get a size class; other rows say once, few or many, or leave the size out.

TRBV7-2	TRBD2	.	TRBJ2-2	TGTGCCAGCAGCTTAAGACTAGCGGGATACACCGGGGAGCTGTTTTTT	CASSLRLAGYTGELFF
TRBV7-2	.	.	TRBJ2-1	TGTGCCAGCAGCAACCGGGGGGCATCCTACAATGAGCAGTTCTTC	CASSNRGASYNEQFF
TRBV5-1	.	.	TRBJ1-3	TGCGCCAGCACCCCGGGAGGCGTTCCTGGAAACACCATATATTTT	CASTPGGVPGNTIYF
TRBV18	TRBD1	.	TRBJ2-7	TGTGCCAGCTCACCACCGGGGACAGCGATTCCCTACGAGCAGTACTTC	CASSPPGTAIPYEQYF
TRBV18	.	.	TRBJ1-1	TGTGCCAGCTCACCGGACAGTCTGAACACTGAAGCTTTCTTT	CASSPDSLNTEAFF
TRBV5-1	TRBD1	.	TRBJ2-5	TGCGCCAGCAGCTTTAGGGGGCTCCAAGAGACCCAGTACTTC	CASSFRGLQETQYF
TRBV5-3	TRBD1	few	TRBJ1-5	TGTGCCAGAGAAACAGGGGGCAATCAGCCCCAGCATTTT	CARETGGNQPQHF
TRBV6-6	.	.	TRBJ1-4	TGTGCCAGCAGTTCGGGGTTTTATGAAAAACTGTTTTTT	CASSSGFYEKLFF
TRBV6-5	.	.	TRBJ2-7	TGTGCCAGCAGGGTGTCGAGCTCCTACGAGCAGTACTTC	CASRVSSSYEQYF
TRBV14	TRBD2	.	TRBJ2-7	TGTGCCAGCAGCTTCACAGCGGGAGTTGGCTACGAGCAGTACTTC	CASSFTAGVGYEQYF
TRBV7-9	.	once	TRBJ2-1	TGTGCCAGCAGCTTAGGAGCTTTCAATGAGCAGTTCTTC	CASSLGAFNEQFF
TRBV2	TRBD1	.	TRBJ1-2	TGTGCCAGCAGTCCCGGGACAGGGGCTGATGGCTACACCTTC	CASSPGTGADGYTF
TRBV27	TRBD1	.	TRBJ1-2	TGTGCCAGCAGTTCATACCGGGACAGGGCCTATGGCTACACCTTC	CASSSYRDRAYGYTF
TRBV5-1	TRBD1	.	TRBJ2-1	TGCGCCAGCAGCTTGGGGGACAGGTACAATGAGCAGTTCTTC	CASSLGDRYNEQFF
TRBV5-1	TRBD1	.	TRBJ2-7	TGCGCCAGCAGCTTGTCTACAGGGGGCTACGAGCAGTACTTC	CASSLSTGGYEQYF
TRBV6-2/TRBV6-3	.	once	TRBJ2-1	TGTGCCAGCAGTTTAGTGACTAGGAATAATGGTGAGCAGTTCTTC	CASSLVTRNNGEQFF
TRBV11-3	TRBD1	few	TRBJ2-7	TGTGCCAGCAGCTTAGCCTCACAGGGGTACGAGCAGTACTTC	CASSLASQGYEQYF
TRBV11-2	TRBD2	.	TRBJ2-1	TGTGCCAGCAGGGGAACTAGCGGGAGTTATGAGCAGTTCTTC	CASRGTSGSYEQFF
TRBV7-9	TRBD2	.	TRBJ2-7	TGTGCCAGCAGCTTAGGTAGCGGGAGGGCCTACGAGCAGTACTTC	CASSLGSGRAYEQYF
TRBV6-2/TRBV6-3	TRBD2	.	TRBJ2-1	TGTGCCAGCATCCCTTTTTCGACTAGCGGGAGGGCCAATGAGCAGTTCTTC	CASIPFSTSGRANEQFF
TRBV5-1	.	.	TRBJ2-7	TGCGCCAGCAGCTTGGAAGCGGGACAAAGAGAGCAGTACTTC	CASSLEAGQREQYF
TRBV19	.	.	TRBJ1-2	TGTGCCAGAAACTACTATGGCTACACCTTC	CARNYYGYTF
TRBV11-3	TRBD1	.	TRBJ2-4	TGTGCCAGCAGCCCTACAGGGGGCATTCAGTACTTC	CASSPTGGIQYF
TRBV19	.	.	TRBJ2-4	TGTGCCAGTAGTATATTCCGCGGGGATGCCATTCAGTACTTC	CASSIFRGDAIQYF
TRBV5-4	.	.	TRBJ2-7	TGTGCCAGCAGCTTGGGTGGGGCGAGCTCCTACGAGCAGTACTTC	CASSLGGASSYEQYF
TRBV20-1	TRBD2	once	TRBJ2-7	TGCAGTGCTAGTACTAGCGGGGGGGCCCCCCTCGAGCAGTACTTC	CSASTSGGAPLEQYF
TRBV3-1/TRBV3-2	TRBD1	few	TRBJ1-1	TGTGCCAGCAGCCAAGACGGTGGACAGGTCCAAGAAGCTTTCTTT	CASSQDGGQVQEAFF
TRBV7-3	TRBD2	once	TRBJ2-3	TGTGCCAGCAGTCAAGCGGGGGGACGCACAGATACGCAGTATTTT	CASSQAGGRTDTQYF
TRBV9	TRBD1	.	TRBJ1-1	TGTGCCAGCAGCGCCCGTGGGGACAGGGGAGATGAAGCTTTCTTT	CASSARGDRGDEAFF
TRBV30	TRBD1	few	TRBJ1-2	TGTGCCTGGAGTCCCGGGACAGACTATGGCTACACCTTC	CAWSPGTDYGYTF
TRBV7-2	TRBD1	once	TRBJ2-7	TGTGCCAGCAGCTCCGGATACAGGGGTCCCTACGAGCAGTACTTC	CASSSGYRGPYEQYF
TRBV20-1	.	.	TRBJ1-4	TGCAGTGCTAGTTCTAGGCAGGGTAATGAAAAACTGTTTTTT	CSASSRQGNEKLFF
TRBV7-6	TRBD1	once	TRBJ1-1	TGTGCCAGCAGCTCCTGGGGGACAGGGCGGACAGGGACTGAAGCTTTCTTT	CASSSWGTGRTGTEAFF
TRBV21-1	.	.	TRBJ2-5	TGTGCCAGCAGCAAAGGGTACCTAGCGGGGGGTACGACCGAGACCCAGTACTTC	CASSKGYLAGGTTETQYF
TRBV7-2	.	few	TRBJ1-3	TGTGCCAGCAGCGAAGACAGGATTTCTGGAAACACCATATATTTT	CASSEDRISGNTIYF
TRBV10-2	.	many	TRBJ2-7	TGCGCCAGCAGTGGGCAGGGGAGCTCCTACGAGCAGTACTTC	CASSGQGSSYEQYF
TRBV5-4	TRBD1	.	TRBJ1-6	TGTGCCAGCAGCGGAGGGACAGGGTATAATTCACCCCTCCACTTT	CASSGGTGYNSPLHF
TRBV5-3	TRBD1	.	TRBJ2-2	TGTGCCAGAAGCCCCCAGGGGGCCACCGGGGAGCTGTTTTTT	CARSPQGATGELFF